Sequencing of this T cell receptor beta chain was carried out in a study of shared clonotypes between healthy human individuals. Sequenced by immunoSEQ multiplex PCR; TCRdb stores in-frame clones only, minus some. The sample lists 2 million to 3 million clones, over 85% occurring once. A note on this clone: Other DNA variants within this sample encode the same CDR3.

The CDR3 is made up of 14 amino acids. The V end was cut by 2 bases, the J end by 0 bases, with 7 bases between. Germline V gene lookup returns CDR1 SGHNT and CDR2 YENEEA. The TCR comes from a man between 18 and 35 years old in good health. The sequenced material came from naive CD4+ T cells sorted from blood. Regarding subset: CD45RA+ positively selected. This chain connects TRBV11-3 to TRBJ1-1, with D possibly TRBD1 on 5 matching bases. CDR3 bases: TGTGCCAGCAGCTTACAGGGAATGAACACTGAAGCTTTCTTT. Protein product: CASSLQGMNTEAFF.